The 20 T cell receptor beta chains in this list originate from one sample, sequenced in a study of glioma-infiltrating T cells after dendritic cell vaccination. The table came from immunoSEQ multiplex PCR; TCRdb's copy has only in-frame clones and leaves some out. The sample has around 90,000 clones, about 80% seen once. The sample consisted of blood, taken before dendritic cell vaccination. Receptors originate from a human donor with glioblastoma.

This clone has only a few counts. The chain links TRBV5-1 to TRBJ1-6; D is undetermined. The CDR3 sequence is 15 residues long. The V gene lost 5 bases and the J gene lost 0 bases, with 9 bases spanning the gap. Germline V gene lookup returns CDR1 SGHRS and CDR2 YFSETQ. CDR3 nucleotides: TGCGCCAGCAGAGAGGGTAGCTCCTATAATTCACCCCTCCACTTT. Its translation: CASREGSSYNSPLHF.

This clone was counted a few times. The J gene is TRBJ1-4, the V gene TRBV5-1, with 12 positions matching TRBD1. Germline V lookup: CDR1 SGHRS, CDR2 YFSETQ. J was trimmed by 11 bases and V by 4 bases; bases with no gene match: 12. CDR3 length: 16 residues. CDR3 nucleotides: TGCGCCAGCAGCCGTGCCGGGACAGGGGGCGCCGGGAAACTGTTTTTT. It is translated as CASSRAGTGGAGKLFF. The complete variable domain, with remaining parts taken from reference TRBV5-1 and TRBJ1-4, reads KAGVTQTPRYLIKTRGQQVTLSCSPISGHRSVSWYQQTPGQGLQFLFEYFSETQRNKGNFPGRFSGRQFSNSRSEMNVSTLELGDSALYLCASSRAGTGGAGKLFFGSGTQLSVL.

This sequence joins TRBV2 and TRBJ2-7; D gene ambiguous. The CDR3 consists of 15 residues. Germline V gene data show CDR1 as SNHLY and CDR2 as FYNNEI. V lost 4 bases and J lost 0, with 13 bases in between. The CDR3 nucleotides are TGTGCCAGCAGTGCTCGCCTTACCTACTCCTACGAGCAGTACTTC. Translation gives CASSARLTYSYEQYF.

This chain uses TRBV19 with TRBJ1-1, with D perhaps TRBD1 (6 bases). Germline V gives CDR1 LNHDA, CDR2 SQIVND (reference sequence). Deletions cut 0 bases from V and 3 bases from J, with 17 bases between. The CDR3 runs 17 residues. The CDR3 DNA sequence: TGTGCCAGTAGTATAGAGTCCCGCAGGGGAAGAGACACTGAAGCTTTCTTT. Translation: CASSIESRRGRDTEAFF.

The chain combines TRBV7-9 with TRBJ1-2, with 10 bases lining up with TRBD1. Germline V gene data show CDR1 as SEHNR and CDR2 as FQNEAQ (reference sequence). With 4 bases clipped from V and 5 bases from J, the junction kept 13 bases outside the gene matches. The CDR3 extends over 17 amino acids. CDR3 loop: CASSSRETGGYSYGYTF. The DNA for the CDR3 is TGTGCCAGCAGCTCGAGGGAGACAGGGGGCTACTCGTATGGCTACACCTTC.

This clone came up once. The rearrangement joins TRBV7-9 to TRBJ1-4, with D perhaps matching TRBD1 (5 bases). V was cut by 8 bases and J by 6 bases, with 13 bases left in between. The CDR3 loop spans 13 amino acids. The V gene's germline CDR1 is SEHNR and CDR2 FQNEAQ (reference sequence). The CDR3 DNA sequence: TGTGCCAGCCACTGGCCGGGGGATGAAAAACTGTTTTTT. Translation: CASHWPGDEKLFF.

This clone was observed a handful of times. V usage is TRBV6-5 and J usage is TRBJ2-1; the D gene is possibly TRBD1 (6 bases). The CDR3 has 15 residues. Trimming removed 2 bases at V and 8 bases at J, with 16 bases between. Per germline, CDR1 MNHEY and CDR2 SVGAGI. CDR3 region: CASSYGQQPDYEQFF. The CDR3 bases are TGTGCCAGCAGTTACGGACAGCAGCCAGACTATGAGCAGTTCTTC.

This clone came up once. The chain employs TRBV5-1 and TRBJ2-7; TRBD1 is a possible D gene (5 bases). Looked up from germline, CDR1 is SGHRS and CDR2 is YFSETQ. CDR3 size: 17 residues. V was pared by 0 bases and J by 4 bases, with 20 bases between. CDR3 DNA sequence: TGCGCCAGCAGCTTGGGGTTAAGGGGAAGCTGGGGATACGAGCAGTACTTC. Translating it yields CASSLGLRGSWGYEQYF.

The chain links TRBV7-8 to TRBJ1-1, with D perhaps TRBD1 (6 bases). Trimming pared 5 bases from V and 3 bases from J, leaving 10 bases between. This CDR3 has 13 amino acids. The germline V gene has CDR1 SGHVS and CDR2 FQNEAQ. This CDR3 is CASSAGQHTEAFF. DNA for the CDR3: TGTGCCAGCAGCGCAGGACAGCACACTGAAGCTTTCTTT.

J is TRBJ1-4 and V is TRBV5-8; TRBD1 aligns across 9 bases. This CDR3 comprises 13 residues. In germline, CDR1 is SGHTS, CDR2 YDEGEE. V lost 4 bases, J lost 10 bases, and 5 bases stayed unmatched. The CDR3 DNA follows: TGTGCCAGCAGCCGAAACAGGGGGCGAAAACTGTTTTTT. This sequence encodes CASSRNRGRKLFF.

The chain is built from TRBV28 and TRBJ2-7, with 7 bases that match TRBD2. V was clipped by 6 bases and J by 0 bases; unmatched bases: 14. This CDR3 has 17 residues. Germline V gene lookup returns CDR1 MDHEN and CDR2 SYDVKM. The DNA of the CDR3 is TGTGCCAGCAGCCGGGGAGGGGCAGGGATGGTCTCCTACGAGCAGTACTTC. This codes for CASSRGGAGMVSYEQYF.

The rearrangement joins TRBV6-6 to TRBJ1-5; TRBD1 matches at 9 bases. The CDR3 has 16 residues. The junction had 3 bases not matched to a gene; V was cut back by 1 base and J by 2 bases. Germline V gene sequence: CDR1 MNHNY, CDR2 SVGAGI (reference sequence). The CDR3 sequence is CASSYLGQGGNQPQHF. CDR3 nucleotides: TGTGCCAGCAGTTACTTGGGACAGGGTGGCAATCAGCCCCAGCATTTT.

The genes are TRBV27 and TRBJ2-3; TRBD2 matches 9 bases. The V and J ends lost 7 bases and 2 bases, in that order; junction bases with no gene match: 4. The CDR3 consists of 14 residues. From germline, CDR1 is MNHEY and CDR2 SMNVEV (reference sequence). The CDR3 DNA sequence: TGTGCCAGCAAGACTAGCGGTGTCACAGATACGCAGTATTTT. Its protein product is CASKTSGVTDTQYF.

The J gene is TRBJ1-5, the V gene TRBV7-2; TRBD1 agrees at 9 bases. The junction had 10 bases not matched to a gene; V was cut back by 0 bases and J by 7 bases. The CDR3 extends over 17 amino acids. Per the germline V gene, CDR1 is SGHTA and CDR2 is FQGNSA. This CDR3 is CASSLALRDREGQPQHF. For the CDR3, the DNA is TGTGCCAGCAGCTTAGCGCTAAGGGACAGGGAAGGCCAGCCCCAGCATTTT.

V is TRBV5-1 and J is TRBJ2-5; D might be TRBD2 (5 bases). The CDR3 contains 12 residues. The germline gives CDR1 SGHRS, CDR2 YFSETQ. V was cut by 4 bases and J by 5 bases, with 9 bases left in between. In nucleotides, the CDR3 is TGCGCCAGCAGCGCTACGGGGGAGACCCAGTACTTC. The encoded protein is CASSATGETQYF.

The chain carries TRBV28 and TRBJ2-4, with a possible D match to TRBD1 (6 bases). The CDR3 has 14 amino acids. The ends were cut back, 8 bases at V and 1 base at J, with 12 bases in the middle. The germline V gene encodes CDR1 MDHEN and CDR2 SYDVKM. The CDR3 DNA is TGTGCCAGCGCAGGGGTACTGGCCAAAAACATTCAGTACTTC. It is translated as CASAGVLAKNIQYF.

This chain connects TRBV10-3 to TRBJ2-3; 15 positions match TRBD2. The V gene end was trimmed by 6 bases and the J gene end by 2 bases; junction bases not matched to a gene: 6. The CDR3 contains 17 residues. Per the germline V gene, CDR1 is ENHRY and CDR2 is SYGVKD. The CDR3: CAISPGLAGGPTDTQYF. In nucleotides, the CDR3 is TGTGCCATCAGCCCGGGACTAGCGGGGGGCCCCACAGATACGCAGTATTTT.

This clone is a singleton in its sample. V and J are TRBV11-2 and TRBJ1-2; the D gene is possibly TRBD1 (6 bases). The CDR3 totals 15 residues. Germline CDR1 is SGHAT and CDR2 is FQNNGV. V was cut by 2 bases and J by 0 bases, with 10 bases left in between. The CDR3 is CASSLFGGPNYGYTF. CDR3 DNA: TGTGCCAGCAGCTTATTCGGGGGGCCTAACTATGGCTACACCTTC.

The gene calls are TRBV4-2 and TRBJ1-2, with 10 bases lining up with TRBD1. This CDR3 is 15 amino acids long. V lost 4 bases to trimming and J lost 9 bases; unmatched junction nucleotides: 11. Germline assignment: CDR1 LGHNA and CDR2 YNFKEQ. In DNA, the CDR3 is TGTGCCAGCAGCCTCAGAAGTCGACAGGGGGCTAGCTACACCTTC. Protein sequence: CASSLRSRQGASYTF.

The chain combines TRBV5-5 with TRBJ1-1; D gene ambiguous. The V and J ends lost 4 bases and 1 base respectively, with 8 bases between them. In germline, CDR1 is SGHKS, CDR2 YYEKEE (reference sequence). CDR3 length: 13 residues. In DNA form, the CDR3 reads TGTGCCAGCAGCCCTAACTGGAACACTGAAGCTTTCTTT. Translation gives CASSPNWNTEAFF.